Given below is one TCR beta chain in context. Its antigen is not identified. This entry belongs to a study of cytomegalovirus exposure and HLA in healthy donors. Study-level points and caveats: The study dropped some indistinguishable V segments, TRBV6-2 and TRBV6-3 among them. Cytomegalovirus status was reportedly diagnosed by the classifier with high specificity and sensitivity. The study labeled 164 TCR beta chains cytomegalovirus-associated. Presence/absence comparisons presumed near-even sequencing depth among donors.

The CDR3 length is 11 residues. The V end lost 6 bases, the J end lost 7 bases, and 6 bases lay between the germline ends. CDR1 is MGHDK and CDR2 is SYGVNS in the germline V gene. PCR employed 60 Vbeta and 13 Jbeta primers. Sequenced by immunoSEQ multiplex PCR; TCRdb stores in-frame clones only, minus some. The sample contains 150,000 to 200,000 clones, 75% to 90% of which appear only once. The chain carries TRBV25-1 and TRBJ2-2; possible D gene TRBD2, 5 bases. This receptor was identified in a boy aged 2-9 years in good health and CMV-seronegative. Sample: PBMCs. The chain's CDR3 is CASRGGGELFF. For the CDR3, the DNA is TGTGCCAGCAGAGGAGGCGGGGAGCTGTTTTTT.